This T cell receptor beta chain came from a study of response to subunit inactivated influenza vaccine (dated by TCRdb to the late 2010s). The study in broad terms: To follow how T cells responded to a trivalent subunit inactivated influenza vaccine, the researchers relied on deep quantitative profiling of the T cell receptor repertoire.

Library preparation was by RT-PCR. Sequencing was carried out with an Illumina HiSeq 2500. TCRdb reworked the public reads: Q25 trimming with fastp, MiXCR clone assembly, productive beta chains retained. Identical CDR3 proteins give one entry, which carries the most common genes and DNA. The table for this sample lists 650,000 to 800,000 distinct CDR3 sequences; around a sixth of them were counted only once. Of the sample, approximately 10% falls within the top ten clones. V is pared back by 2 bases and J by 5 bases, with 16 bases lying between the germline termini. CDR1 and CDR2, per the germline V gene, are MNHEY and SVGAGI. The CDR3 numbers 15 residues from cysteine through phenylalanine. Only the CDR3 DNA stays, 45 bases, in frame from base 1. Points the paper makes about the study in general: According to the authors, only a limited number of new T cells may be recruited by each seasonal influenza vaccination.

Regarding this clonotype: Its specific antigen is unknown. The record has no base qualities; no much larger clone is one base away.

The source was PBMCs from blood, collected roughly 5 days after vaccination. The rearrangement joined TRBV6-5 to TRBJ2-7; D gene: possibly TRBD2, on 7 matching bases. This TCR came from a man aged 50 or older who received an inactivated influenza vaccine. Donor details come from another sample of the same person, matched by shared clones. Here the CDR3 is given as CASSYRRGGSDEQYF. The DNA sequence is as follows: TGTGCCAGCAGTTACCGTAGGGGGGGCAGCGACGAGCAGTACTTC.